This TCR beta chain comes out of a study of tumor-infiltrating lymphocytes in primary liver carcinoma (dated by TCRdb to 2016 to 2017). Regarding the research as a whole: Between late 2015 and March 2016, roughly 5 patients in China with histopathologically diagnosed primary liver carcinoma had their tumors surgically resected. Of the five patients (three men and two women, aged 30 to 69 years), four had hepatocellular carcinoma and one had combined HCC and intrahepatic cholangiocarcinoma. Technical replicate repertoires showed high reproducibility, with mean shared-clone rates approximately 0.9 and correlation coefficients above 0.98. The study combined TCRbeta repertoire sequencing, expression microarrays and whole-exome sequencing across five regions of each liver tumor, with adjacent normal tissue and blood. TCRbeta repertoire sequencing covered approximately 35 specimens from 5 patients: around 25 tumor regions, 5 adjacent noncancerous liver tissues and 5 peripheral blood samples. Samples yielded roughly 3.5 to 8 million productive TCRbeta reads; read depth did not differ significantly between tissue types. Tumors of the five patients were stage T1-T3 N0M0 with maximum diameters of about 4.2 to 11 cm. Summary of the overall study and its limitations: Because only the TCR beta chain was sequenced and unpaired alpha chains were not captured, true repertoire diversity is likely underestimated. Pairs of tumor regions showed greater repertoire overlap (mean about 36%) than tumor-adjacent pairs (roughly 17%) or tumor-blood pairs (roughly 15%), which is consistent with antigen-driven expansion. The study included only a few patients, and the authors note findings should be validated in a larger study. The top 250 clones accounted for a significantly greater share of the repertoire in tumors than in blood (p = 0.039). Because the samples were bulk and unsorted, CD4+ and CD8+ T cell repertoires could not be compared.

Using a constant-region primer and ProtoScript II reverse transcriptase, TCRbeta-specific cDNA was reverse-transcribed from 400 to 550 ng total RNA. TCRbeta libraries were built with three nested multiplex PCR rounds, a slightly modified ARM-PCR procedure. Each of the first two PCR rounds ran for about 10 cycles and used multiplex TRBV1-TRBV30 forward primers together with a Cbeta reverse primer. Sample barcodes and Illumina adapters were added in a final 25-cycle PCR using Deep VentR polymerase. Amplicons of 200-500 bp were gel-purified with a QIAquick gel extraction kit before sequencing. An Illumina HiSeq 2500 was used to sequence the TCRbeta amplicons, generating 250-bp paired-end reads. The source study handled its data this way. Trimmomatic v0.33 was used to quality-trim the reads, and FLASH v1.2.11 was used to merge paired reads so that full CDR3 sequences could be recovered. MiGEC v1.2.1b assigned V, D and J germline segments to the rearranged TCRbeta sequences. VDJtools v1.0.0 computed clonotype statistics and Shannon-Wiener diversity indices. To cut down on sampling bias, every analysis after diversity analysis relied on just the 250 most abundant clonotypes from each sample. TCRdb reprocessing: public reads trimmed at Q25 with fastp, clones called with MiXCR, in-frame beta chains kept. Identical CDR3 protein sequences are pooled into one entry, listed with their most common genes and DNA. What appears here as the V and J calls and clone size reflects TCRdb's work, not the paper's. Counted in this sample were about 350,000 distinct CDR3 sequences; less than 70% of them appeared once. The ten largest clones add up to 5.5% to 7% of the sample.

Blood RNA was extracted from unsorted whole blood using TRIzol reagent, and germline DNA was obtained with the DNeasy Blood & Tissue kit. Chronic HBV infection was present in the patients, and the patients were treatment-naive at sampling. Around 4 milliliters of peripheral blood were collected into K2EDTA tubes before surgery. Compared with germline, V lacks 0 bases and J lacks 6 bases; bases without a gene match: 4. The germline V gene sets CDR1 to SGHRS and CDR2 to YFSETQ. The CDR3 covers 15 residues, taking in both the cysteine and the phenylalanine. Left in the record is the CDR3 DNA by itself, 45 bases read in frame from the first base. This clonotype occurred a few times. This clone's antigen is unknown. No base quality values were provided; no much bigger clone lies one nucleotide off.

The V and J segments used are TRBV5-1 and TRBJ1-5; TRBD1 fits 9 bases in the junction. The source of this sequence is a man between 40 and 49 years old with primary liver carcinoma and hepatitis B virus infection. The sample comprised peripheral blood. The sequenced DNA is TGCGCCAGCAGCTTGGGGACAGGGGAGACTCAGCCCCAGCATTTT. Translation gives CASSLGTGETQPQHF.